The 17 T cell receptor beta chains below all came from one sample that was sequenced in a study of blood T cell repertoires in COVID-19. Data came from immunoSEQ multiplex PCR; TCRdb stores just in-frame clones and leaves some out. The table lists about 160,000 clones, roughly 90% of them singletons. The sample was peripheral blood. All receptors derive from an older woman with active or convalescent COVID-19.

CDR3 residues: CAISDSGGNSPLHF. The CDR3 bases are TGTGCCATCAGTGATTCCGGGGGGAATTCACCCCTCCACTTT. This chain links TRBV10-3 with TRBJ1-6; weak D call: TRBD1 (5 bases). The germline V gene encodes CDR1 ENHRY and CDR2 SYGVKD. V lost 3 bases and J 7 bases, leaving 10 bases between the germline ends. There are 14 residues in the CDR3.

In this sample, this clone turned up once. The rearrangement joins TRBV2 to TRBJ2-2; TRBD1 matches at 8 bases. The CDR3 is 13 residues long. From germline, CDR1 is SNHLY and CDR2 FYNNEI. V shed 7 bases, J shed 7 bases, and the junction held 5 bases outside the gene matches. The CDR3 protein is CASKRTGIGELFF. DNA of the CDR3: TGTGCCAGCAAGAGGACAGGGATCGGGGAGCTGTTTTTT.

The gene calls are TRBV14 and TRBJ1-3, with a possible D match to TRBD1 (5 bases). V dropped 0 bases and J dropped 10 bases, with 13 bases sitting between them. Germline CDR1 and CDR2: SGHDN and FVKESK. The CDR3 totals 14 residues. The CDR3 reads CASSQERGLATIYF. CDR3 DNA sequence: TGTGCCAGCAGCCAAGAAAGGGGACTCGCGACCATATATTTT.

The rearrangement uses TRBV11-2 and TRBJ1-2; D is possibly TRBD1 (5 bases). Germline CDR1 reads SGHAT; CDR2 reads FQNNGV. This CDR3 is built from 17 residues. The V end lost 4 bases, the J end lost 2 bases, and 20 bases lay between the germline ends. Here the CDR3 reads CASSSARSSGGNYGYTF. CDR3 bases: TGTGCCAGCAGCTCAGCACGTAGCTCGGGGGGGAACTATGGCTACACCTTC.

This sequence joins TRBV28 and TRBJ2-3, with 9 positions matching TRBD2. Germline-derived CDR1 and CDR2 are MDHEN and SYDVKM. This CDR3 comprises 13 residues. J lost 6 bases, V lost 8 bases, and 6 bases had no gene match. This CDR3 reads CASGRGGLDTQYF. Written as DNA, the CDR3 is TGTGCCAGCGGGCGGGGGGGCCTGGATACGCAGTATTTT.

The V and J genes are TRBV19 and TRBJ1-2, with a possible D match to TRBD1 (5 bases). Per germline, CDR1 LNHDA and CDR2 SQIVND (reference sequence). V lost 3 bases to trimming and J lost 3 bases, with 11 bases between them. This CDR3 spans 14 amino acids. The CDR3 coding sequence is TGTGCCAGTAGTATTTCCAGGGTCGACTATGGCTACACCTTC. This gives the protein CASSISRVDYGYTF.

This chain links TRBV19 with TRBJ1-2, with TRBD1 as a possible D gene (5 bases). V was trimmed by 3 bases and J by 4 bases, leaving 9 bases between them. CDR3 size: 13 residues. In germline, CDR1 is LNHDA, CDR2 SQIVND (reference sequence). The CDR3 coding sequence is TGTGCCAGTAGTATCACCAGGGTCTATGGCTACACCTTC. Residues: CASSITRVYGYTF.

This clone was seen more than once but under ten times. At the DNA level, this CDR3 is encoded by other sequences in the same sample as well. The rearrangement uses TRBV7-2 and TRBJ1-2; TRBD1 might be the D (6 bases). The germline gives CDR1 SGHTA, CDR2 FQGNSA. V was shortened by 8 bases and J by 2 bases, with 12 bases between the two germline ends. The CDR3 consists of 13 residues. The chain's CDR3 is CASGTGLNYGYTF. CDR3 sequence (DNA): TGTGCCAGCGGAACAGGGCTAAACTATGGCTACACCTTC.

J is TRBJ1-2 and V is TRBV5-1; D might be TRBD1 (6 bases). The V end lost 0 bases, the J end lost 4 bases, and 10 bases lay between the germline ends. The CDR3 has 14 residues. The germline gives CDR1 SGHRS, CDR2 YFSETQ. This CDR3 is CASSLVADSYGYTF. The CDR3 DNA sequence: TGCGCCAGCAGCTTGGTCGCGGACAGCTATGGCTACACCTTC.

CDR3 in amino acids: CASSLAGTGPLTF. The CDR3 bases are TGTGCCAGCAGCTTGGCCGGGACAGGCCCCCTCACCTTC. The chain recombines TRBV5-5 with TRBJ1-2; 8 positions agree with TRBD1. The germline CDR1 and CDR2 sequences are SGHKS and YYEKEE (reference sequence). This CDR3 region has 13 residues. V lost 0 bases and J lost 13; bases outside the gene matches: 8. The full variable domain, with the rest looked up from reference TRBV5-5 and TRBJ1-2, is DAGVTQSPTHLIKTRGQQVTLRCSPISGHKSVSWYQQVLGQGPQFIFQYYEKEERGRGNFPDRFSARQFPNYSSELNVNALLLGDSALYLCASSLAGTGPLTFGSGTRLTVV.

This chain uses TRBV7-9 with TRBJ2-1; D perhaps matches TRBD1 (5 bases). Germline V lookup: CDR1 SEHNR, CDR2 FQNEAQ (reference sequence). V lost 2 bases to trimming and J lost 1 base, with 9 bases between them. This CDR3 is 15 amino acids long. The CDR3 nucleotides read TGTGCCAGCAGCTTACAGTCAGGGTCCTACAATGAGCAGTTCTTC. It specifies CASSLQSGSYNEQFF.

The rearrangement uses TRBV11-3 and TRBJ2-2; 7 nucleotides line up with TRBD2. The CDR3 covers 14 residues. The ends lost 5 bases at V and 7 bases at J; junction bases unmatched: 7. The germline CDR1 and CDR2 sequences are SGHNT and YENEEA. The CDR3 protein is CASSPRLAHGELFF. CDR3 in DNA: TGTGCCAGCAGCCCCAGACTAGCACACGGGGAGCTGTTTTTT.

This sequence joins TRBV7-9 and TRBJ2-1; tentative D call: TRBD2 (5 bases). With 3 bases removed from V and 8 bases from J, the gap between germline ends came to 11 bases. Germline CDR1 reads SEHNR; CDR2 reads FQNEAQ (reference sequence). The CDR3 is 13 residues long. The CDR3 loop reads CASSFPTRDEQFF. CDR3 sequence (DNA): TGTGCCAGCAGCTTCCCAACTAGAGATGAGCAGTTCTTC. The full variable domain, with the rest looked up from reference TRBV7-9 and TRBJ2-1, is DTGVSQNPRHKITKRGQNVTFRCDPISEHNRLYWYRQTLGQGPEFLTYFQNEAQLEKSRLLSDRFSAERPKGSFSTLEIQRTEQGDSAMYLCASSFPTRDEQFFGPGTRLTVL.

The gene calls are TRBV7-9 and TRBJ1-1; D may be TRBD1 (5 bases). Germline-derived CDR1 and CDR2 are SEHNR and FQNEAQ (reference sequence). This CDR3 is built from 14 residues. V shed 5 bases and J shed 7 bases, with 17 bases lying between them. CDR3 sequence (DNA): TGTGCCAGCAGCATATCAAAGGGGCAGCATGAAGCTTTCTTT. It is translated as CASSISKGQHEAFF.

The chain couples TRBV7-3 to TRBJ2-3, with 15 bases aligning to TRBD2. The V and J ends lost 3 bases and 1 base, in that order; junction bases with no gene match: 5. CDR3 size: 18 residues. The germline CDR1 and CDR2 sequences are SGHTA and FQGTGA. The CDR3 bases are TGTGCCAGCAGCTTCCGGACTAGCGGGGGGGATGGCACAGATACGCAGTATTTT. Translating it yields CASSFRTSGGDGTDTQYF.

Notes on this clone: The same CDR3 also results from other DNA sequences found in this sample. The chain couples TRBV6-1 to TRBJ1-5, with TRBD1 matching 8 bases. Germline V gene lookup returns CDR1 MNHNS and CDR2 SASEGT. Losses at the gene ends were 3 bases for V and 3 bases for J; bases not matched to a gene: 4. The CDR3 runs to 15 residues. Here the CDR3 reads CASSDQDRANQPQHF. The DNA for the CDR3 is TGTGCCAGCAGTGATCAGGACAGGGCCAATCAGCCCCAGCATTTT.

This rearrangement joins TRBV19 to TRBJ2-7; 9 bases match TRBD2. The germline V gene has CDR1 LNHDA and CDR2 SQIVND (reference sequence). V lost 9 bases, J lost 2 bases, and 8 bases stayed unmatched. There are 14 residues in the CDR3. CDR3 sequence: CASGPSGETYEQYF. The CDR3 nucleotides read TGTGCCAGCGGACCTAGCGGGGAAACCTACGAGCAGTACTTC.